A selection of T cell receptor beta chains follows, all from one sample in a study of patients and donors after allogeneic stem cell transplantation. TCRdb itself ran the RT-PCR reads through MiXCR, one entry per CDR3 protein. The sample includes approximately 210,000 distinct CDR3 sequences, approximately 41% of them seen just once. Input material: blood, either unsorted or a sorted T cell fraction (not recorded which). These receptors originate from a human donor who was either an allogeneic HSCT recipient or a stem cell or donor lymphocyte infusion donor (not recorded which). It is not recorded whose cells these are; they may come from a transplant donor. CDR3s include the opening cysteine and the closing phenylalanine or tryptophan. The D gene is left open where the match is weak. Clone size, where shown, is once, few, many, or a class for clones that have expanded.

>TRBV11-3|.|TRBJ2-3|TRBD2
TGTGCCAGCAGCACCGGGACTAGCGGAAGCACAGATACGCAGTATTTT
CASSTGTSGSTDTQYF
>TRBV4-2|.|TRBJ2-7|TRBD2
TGTGCCAGCAGCCAAGATTCAGGGACTAGCTGGGGGGAGCAGTACTTC
CASSQDSGTSWGEQYF
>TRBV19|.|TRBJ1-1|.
TGTGCCAGTAGTATAAAATACGGGGACGAAGCTTTCTTT
CASSIKYGDEAFF
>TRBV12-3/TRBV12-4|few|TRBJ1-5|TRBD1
TGTGCCAGCAGTTTAAAGGGGACAGTTTCTTCTAGCAATCAGCCCCAGCATTTT
CASSLKGTVSSSNQPQHF
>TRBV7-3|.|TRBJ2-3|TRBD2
TGTGCCAGCAGCTTAAACGGGGGGACAGATACGCAGTATTTT
CASSLNGGTDTQYF
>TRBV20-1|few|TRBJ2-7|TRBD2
TGCAGTGCTCCCACTAGCGTCCACGAGCAGTACTTC
CSAPTSVHEQYF
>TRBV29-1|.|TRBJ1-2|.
TGCAGCTCCCGGAGAGGTGACGGGAACTATGGCTACACCTTC
CSSRRGDGNYGYTF
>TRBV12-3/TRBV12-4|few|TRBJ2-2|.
TGTGCCAGCAGTTTAGGGAACGGGGAGCTGTTTTTT
CASSLGNGELFF
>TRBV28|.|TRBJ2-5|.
TGTGCCAGCAGGCAGCCCCAAGAGACCCAGTACTTC
CASRQPQETQYF
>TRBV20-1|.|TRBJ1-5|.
TGCAGTGCTAGTATCGGACAGTTTAGCAATCAGCCCCAGCATTTT
CSASIGQFSNQPQHF
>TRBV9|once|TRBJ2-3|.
TGTGCCAGCAGCGTAGTCCCCAGCACAGATACGCAGTATTTT
CASSVVPSTDTQYF
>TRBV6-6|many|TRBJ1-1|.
TGTGCCAGCAGTTCCCTCGCGGGTACTGAAGCTTTCTTT
CASSSLAGTEAFF
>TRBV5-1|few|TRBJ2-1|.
TGCGCCAGCAGCAATGGGGGACTGACGCATGAGCAGTTCTTC
CASSNGGLTHEQFF
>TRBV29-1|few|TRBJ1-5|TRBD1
TGCAGCGTCCTGACAGGGGATAGCAATCAGCCCCAGCATTTT
CSVLTGDSNQPQHF
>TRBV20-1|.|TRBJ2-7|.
TGCAGTGCTAGAGACCCAACTAGCCCGAGCTCCTACGAGCAGTACTTC
CSARDPTSPSSYEQYF
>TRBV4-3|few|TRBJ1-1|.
TGCGCCAGCAGCCAAGATTGGGGGGTAACTGAAGCTTTCTTT
CASSQDWGVTEAFF
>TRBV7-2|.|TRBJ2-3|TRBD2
TGTGCCAGCAGCACGAGAGGGACTAGCGGGAGGGCCGGCACAGATACGCAGTATTTT
CASSTRGTSGRAGTDTQYF
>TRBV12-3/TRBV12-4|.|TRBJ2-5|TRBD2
TGTGCCAGCAGTTTAGGTACTAGCGGAGCCTCCCACAGAGAGACCCAGTACTTC
CASSLGTSGASHRETQYF
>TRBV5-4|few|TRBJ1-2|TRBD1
TGTGCCAGCAGCTCGGGACAGGGGGGCAGCTATGGCTACACCTTC
CASSSGQGGSYGYTF
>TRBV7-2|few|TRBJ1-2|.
TGTGCCAGCAGCTTTATTCGGGGATTGTTGGAAGGCTACACCTTC
CASSFIRGLLEGYTF